This entry is about one T cell receptor (beta chain). The CDR3 has 15 residues. The germline V gene has CDR1 SGHNT and CDR2 YENEEA. Between the trimmed V and J ends, which lost 0 bases and 2 bases, there was a span of 9 bases. Sequencing was performed with immunoSEQ multiplex PCR; in TCRdb, only in-frame clones are kept and a portion is missing. This table holds about 170,000 clones, approximately 80% found once. The data derive from a study of blood T cell repertoires in COVID-19. This receptor was obtained from a woman at least 80 years old with acute or convalescent COVID-19. The sequencing input was peripheral blood. The chain combines TRBV11-3 with TRBJ2-3, with a tentative D call TRBD2 (6 bases). CDR3 coding DNA: TGTGCCAGCAGCTTAGACGGGAGTGACACAGATACGCAGTATTTT. As protein: CASSLDGSDTDTQYF.